Listed below are T cell receptor beta chains from one sample, sequenced in a study of OX40 agonist ivuxolimab in advanced cancers. Profiled with immunoSEQ multiplex PCR; TCRdb holds only in-frame clones, not every one. Among 20,000 to 25,000 clones listed, approximately 86% were seen once. The source was CD4+ or CD8+ T cells sorted from blood, collected in a trial of the OX40 agonist ivuxolimab. The receptors derive from an adult with an advanced solid tumor such as melanoma, head and neck, liver or kidney cancer. Each CDR3 is given with its conserved first and last residue. D genes are given only for firm matches. Clone size appears in some rows only: once, few, many, or a class for an expanded clone.

v_gene	d_gene	abundance	j_gene	CDR3nt	CDR3aa
TRBV7-9	TRBD1	NA	TRBJ2-3	TGTGCCAGCAGCCCCGGACAGGGCTTAGCAGATACGCAGTATTTT	CASSPGQGLADTQYF
TRBV7-9	NA	NA	TRBJ2-7	TGTGCCAGCAGCTTAGGTCCAGGGGCCGAGCAGTACTTC	CASSLGPGAEQYF
TRBV2	NA	NA	TRBJ2-6	TGTGCCAGCAGTGAGTGGGCCTCTGGGGCCAACGTCCTGACTTTC	CASSEWASGANVLTF
TRBV14	NA	few	TRBJ2-1	TGTGCCAGCAGCCACCAGGGGGCGGGGGGACCCTCCTACAATGAGCAGTTCTTC	CASSHQGAGGPSYNEQFF
TRBV6-1	TRBD1	NA	TRBJ2-1	TGTGCCAGCAGTCCCACAGGGGGCGCGATCAATGAGCAGTTCTTC	CASSPTGGAINEQFF
TRBV30	NA	few	TRBJ1-1	TGTGCCTGGAGTGGGCGTTGGGGGCAGGGCGACACTGAAGCTTTCTTT	CAWSGRWGQGDTEAFF
TRBV6-1	NA	NA	TRBJ1-5	TGTGCCAGCAGTGAAGCCCGGGTTGGCAATCAGCCCCAGCATTTT	CASSEARVGNQPQHF
TRBV9	NA	NA	TRBJ2-5	TGTGCCAGCAGCGGACAGGGGAGGGGAGGGGAGACCCAGTACTTC	CASSGQGRGGETQYF
TRBV2	NA	once	TRBJ1-2	TGTGCCAGCAGGGCCCCCGATGGGATAGGACGTCTCCGTGGCTACACCTTC	CASRAPDGIGRLRGYTF
TRBV9	NA	NA	TRBJ2-5	TGTGCCAGCAGCGTAGCAGCCGGATGGCGGGGCTTCCAAGAGACCCAGTACTTC	CASSVAAGWRGFQETQYF
TRBV29-1	TRBD2	NA	TRBJ2-1	TGCAGCGTTACCTTACTAGCGGGATGGATCCATGAGCAGTTCTTC	CSVTLLAGWIHEQFF
TRBV7-9	NA	NA	TRBJ2-7	TGTGCCAGCAGCTTAGACGTCAACTCCTACGAGCAGTACTTC	CASSLDVNSYEQYF
TRBV9	NA	NA	TRBJ1-5	TGTGCCAGCAGCGTAGGCTGGGTGGGGCCCCAGCATTTT	CASSVGWVGPQHF
TRBV19	NA	NA	TRBJ1-6	TGTGCCAGTAGTATAGCAGGGAATTCACCCCTCCACTTT	CASSIAGNSPLHF
TRBV27	NA	few	TRBJ1-2	TGTGCCAGCAGTTTAAATCCCGGGGTTGGCTACACCTTC	CASSLNPGVGYTF
TRBV9	NA	NA	TRBJ2-7	TGTGCCAGCAGCCCTCCAAGGATCTACGAGCAGTACTTC	CASSPPRIYEQYF
TRBV15	NA	NA	TRBJ1-5	TGTGCCACCAGCAGTGGGTTGGGGGCCAGGGGCGATCAGCCCCAGCATTTT	CATSSGLGARGDQPQHF
TRBV7-9	NA	NA	TRBJ2-2	TGTGCCAGCAGCTTAAGTGGACGGGAGCTGTTTTTT	CASSLSGRELFF
TRBV11-3	NA	NA	TRBJ1-2	TGTGCCAGCAGCTTAGGGGGCGGCTATGGCTACACCTTC	CASSLGGGYGYTF
TRBV11-2	NA	NA	TRBJ1-1	TGTGCCAGCAGCTTGGACAACACTGAAGCTTTCTTT	CASSLDNTEAFF
TRBV11-2	TRBD1	NA	TRBJ2-1	TGTGCCAGCAGCTTAAAATTCCCGGGACAGGGGGCAGGGGGCGATGAGCAGTTCTTC	CASSLKFPGQGAGGDEQFF
TRBV27	TRBD1	few	TRBJ1-1	TGTGCCAGCTCGAGGGGGCCGTACACTGAAGCTTTCTTT	CASSRGPYTEAFF
TRBV20-1	NA	NA	TRBJ2-5	TGCAGTGCTAGAGCGGAAGAGACCCAGTACTTC	CSARAEETQYF
TRBV7-2	NA	NA	TRBJ2-6	TGTGCCAGCAGCCCATTTGGACAGCCGTTGGCCAACGTCCTGACTTTC	CASSPFGQPLANVLTF
TRBV6-5	NA	NA	TRBJ1-2	TGTGCCAGCAGCCCCGTGGTGGGGGCAAACTATGGCTACACCTTC	CASSPVVGANYGYTF
TRBV28	NA	NA	TRBJ1-1	TGTGCCAGCAGTTTATTGCAGGACACAATGAACACTGAAGCTTTCTTT	CASSLLQDTMNTEAFF
TRBV28	TRBD2	NA	TRBJ2-1	TGTGCCAGCAGCCCCGGACTAGCGGGGAACAATGAGCAGTTCTTC	CASSPGLAGNNEQFF
TRBV11-2	TRBD1	NA	TRBJ2-5	TGTGCCAGCAGCCCGGGACAGGGTCTGGAGACCCAGTACTTC	CASSPGQGLETQYF
TRBV6-5	NA	once	TRBJ1-1	TGTGCCAGCAGTTACTCAACAGCTTCCACTGAAGCTTTCTTT	CASSYSTASTEAFF
TRBV11-2	NA	NA	TRBJ1-1	TGTGCCAGCAGCTTAGGTCTGACCGGGGCGGGGGCTGAAGCTTTCTTT	CASSLGLTGAGAEAFF
TRBV4-1	NA	NA	TRBJ2-7	TGCGCCAGCAGCCAGGGCAGCTCCTACGAGCAGTACTTC	CASSQGSSYEQYF
TRBV4-1	NA	NA	TRBJ1-4	TGCGCCAGCAGCCAAGCGGGGCCCTCGAATGAAAAACTGTTTTTT	CASSQAGPSNEKLFF
TRBV9	NA	NA	TRBJ2-2	TGTGCCAGCAGCGTGAGGGCCGGGGAGCTGTTTTTT	CASSVRAGELFF